The rows below give T cell receptor beta chains drawn from one sample of a study of early T cells in non-severe SARS-CoV-2 infection. TCRdb re-called the 5' RACE reads with MiXCR, one entry per CDR3 protein. The data hold about 34,000 distinct CDR3 sequences, with around 6% observed a single time. Sequencing used whole blood. These receptors were collected from an adult who was a healthcare worker with PCR-confirmed SARS-CoV-2 infection or an uninfected control (not recorded which). Each CDR3 is given with its conserved first and last residue. The D gene is left open where the match is weak. Expanded clones are given a class, and other clones once, few, many or no size at all.

d_call,j_call,v_call,clone_size,cdr3_aa,cdr3_nt
-,TRBJ1-2,TRBV12-3/TRBV12-4,-,CASIKGVADYYGYTF,TGTGCCAGCATCAAAGGGGTCGCGGATTACTATGGCTACACCTTC
TRBD1,TRBJ1-1,TRBV13,many,CASSYKTGTGRTEAFF,TGTGCCAGCAGCTACAAGACCGGGACAGGGCGGACTGAAGCTTTCTTT
-,TRBJ1-2,TRBV7-2,many,CASSLRGQNYGYTF,TGTGCCAGCAGCTTACGGGGACAAAACTATGGCTACACCTTC
TRBD1,TRBJ1-6,TRBV5-1,many,CASSLAPGQFSPLHF,TGCGCCAGCAGCTTGGCCCCGGGACAGTTTTCACCCCTCCACTTT
-,TRBJ2-3,TRBV30,many,CAWGEDTQYF,TGTGCCTGGGGGGAAGATACGCAGTATTTT
-,TRBJ2-7,TRBV5-1,many,CASASRGGPLSYEQYF,TGCGCCAGCGCTTCGAGGGGGGGACCCCTCTCCTACGAGCAGTACTTC
TRBD1,TRBJ1-6,TRBV20-1,many,CSARDDRGGSPLHF,TGCAGTGCTAGAGATGACAGGGGGGGTTCACCCCTCCACTTT
-,TRBJ2-1,TRBV20-1,many,CSASNPVGGSYNEQFF,TGCAGTGCTAGTAATCCCGTTGGGGGGTCCTACAATGAGCAGTTCTTC
TRBD1,TRBJ2-2,TRBV28,few,CASSLVAGTGNTGELFF,TGTGCCAGCAGTTTAGTTGCCGGGACAGGGAATACCGGGGAGCTGTTTTTT
TRBD2,TRBJ2-3,TRBV3-1,many,CASSHVLAGTYTDTQYF,TGTGCCAGCAGCCACGTACTAGCGGGGACCTACACAGATACGCAGTATTTT
-,TRBJ2-4,TRBV28,few,CASRTSGLLQPHIQYF,TGTGCCAGCAGAACCTCTGGCCTCCTACAGCCACACATTCAGTACTTC
-,TRBJ1-4,TRBV12-3/TRBV12-4,-,CASSLSYTLEEKLFF,TGTGCCAGCAGTTTATCTTACACCCTTGAGGAAAAACTGTTTTTT
-,TRBJ1-5,TRBV18,few,CASSPGGPYSNQPQHF,TGTGCCAGCTCACCAGGAGGTCCCTATAGCAATCAGCCCCAGCATTTT
-,TRBJ1-1,TRBV12-3/TRBV12-4,few,CASSLSDYTEAFF,TGTGCCAGCAGTTTGTCCGATTACACTGAAGCTTTCTTT
-,TRBJ2-2,TRBV10-1,few,CASSDRGTGELFF,TGCGCCAGCAGTGACCGCGGGACCGGGGAGCTGTTTTTT
-,TRBJ1-5,TRBV18,many,CASSRSDAQQPQHF,TGTGCCAGCTCTCGTTCGGACGCCCAACAGCCCCAGCATTTT
-,TRBJ2-4,TRBV12-3/TRBV12-4,few,CASSIQGSLAKNIQYF,TGTGCCAGCAGTATTCAGGGGTCACTAGCCAAAAACATTCAGTACTTC
TRBD1,TRBJ2-7,TRBV27,many,CASRFIRDRVVEQYF,TGTGCCAGCAGATTTATACGGGACAGGGTTGTCGAGCAGTACTTC
-,TRBJ2-3,TRBV6-4,medium-sized,CASSDSSGGANTQYF,TGTGCCAGCAGTGACTCATCCGGGGGCGCGAATACGCAGTATTTT
-,TRBJ2-7,TRBV28,-,CASIGIGSSYEQYF,TGTGCCAGCATCGGCATTGGAAGCTCCTACGAGCAGTACTTC
-,TRBJ2-1,TRBV4-2,-,CASSQDQDNRGNEQFF,TGTGCCAGCAGCCAAGATCAGGACAACCGGGGCAATGAGCAGTTCTTC
-,TRBJ2-3,TRBV4-2,-,CASSQGRTDTQYF,TGTGCCAGCAGCCAAGGAAGAACAGATACGCAGTATTTT
-,TRBJ2-6,TRBV20-1,few,CSAAEDSISGANVLTF,TGCAGTGCAGCCGAGGACAGCATCTCTGGGGCCAACGTCCTGACTTTC
TRBD2,TRBJ2-5,TRBV28,-,CASRAGKETQYF,TGTGCCAGCCGAGCGGGGAAAGAGACCCAGTACTTC
TRBD1,TRBJ1-2,TRBV19,many,CASSMGTAGQGYTF,TGTGCCAGTAGTATGGGAACCGCGGGACAGGGCTACACCTTC
TRBD2,TRBJ2-2,TRBV7-8,-,CASSTVPGLALTGELFF,TGTGCCAGCAGCACCGTTCCGGGACTAGCGTTAACCGGGGAGCTGTTTTTT
TRBD1,TRBJ1-1,TRBV7-8,many,CASSLAGGTVGAFF,TGTGCCAGCAGCTTAGCGGGGGGGACAGTGGGAGCTTTCTTT
-,TRBJ1-1,TRBV4-2,few,CASSQDLYGTTEAFF,TGTGCCAGCAGCCAAGATCTATATGGGACCACTGAAGCTTTCTTT
-,TRBJ1-6,TRBV14,many,CASSQEIGGFGSPLHF,TGTGCCAGCAGCCAAGAAATAGGGGGGTTTGGTTCACCCCTCCACTTT
-,TRBJ2-3,TRBV4-3,-,CASSQDYRNTDTQYF,TGCGCCAGCAGCCAAGATTACCGTAACACAGATACGCAGTATTTT
-,TRBJ1-3,TRBV3-1,many,CASSLTRVSENTIYF,TGTGCCAGCAGCCTTACCAGGGTTTCTGAAAACACCATATATTTT
TRBD1,TRBJ2-1,TRBV18,many,CASSLDRGNANEQFF,TGTGCCAGCTCTCTGGACAGGGGAAATGCAAATGAGCAGTTCTTC
-,TRBJ2-3,TRBV19,-,CASRLSGDTQYF,TGTGCCAGCCGACTTAGCGGAGATACGCAGTATTTT
-,TRBJ2-5,TRBV7-2,-,CASRDTPDETQYF,TGTGCCAGCAGGGATACTCCAGACGAGACCCAGTACTTC
-,TRBJ1-2,TRBV20-1,many,CSAPNYGYTF,TGCAGTGCCCCAAACTATGGCTACACCTTC
-,TRBJ2-5,TRBV14,many,CASSQGKTQYF,TGTGCCAGCAGCCAAGGAAAGACCCAGTACTTC
TRBD1,TRBJ2-2,TRBV5-6,many,CASSWDRASGELFF,TGTGCCAGCAGCTGGGACAGGGCGTCCGGGGAGCTGTTTTTT
TRBD2,TRBJ2-7,TRBV7-2,medium-sized,CASSLPSGVSYEQYF,TGTGCCAGCAGCTTACCTAGCGGGGTATCCTACGAGCAGTACTTC
-,TRBJ2-7,TRBV28,few,CASSLFDSSYEQYF,TGTGCCAGCAGTTTATTTGACAGCTCCTACGAGCAGTACTTC
TRBD1,TRBJ1-2,TRBV20-1,many,CSAYTGGEGYTF,TGCAGTGCCTATACAGGGGGCGAGGGCTACACCTTC
-,TRBJ1-1,TRBV28,many,CASSFPRKRSEAFF,TGTGCCAGCAGTTTTCCGAGAAAGCGGTCTGAAGCTTTCTTT
-,TRBJ2-3,TRBV7-8,-,CASGLRVGSTDTQYF,TGTGCCAGCGGCCTAAGGGTGGGAAGCACAGATACGCAGTATTTT
-,TRBJ1-6,TRBV7-9,many,CASSLGQGAESPLHF,TGTGCCAGCAGTCTGGGGCAGGGTGCGGAATCACCCCTCCACTTT
-,TRBJ1-3,TRBV29-1,many,CSVEGLGNTIYF,TGCAGCGTTGAAGGGCTTGGGAACACCATATATTTT
TRBD2,TRBJ2-3,TRBV12-3/TRBV12-4,-,CASKEIAGGTPDTQYF,TGTGCCAGCAAGGAAATAGCGGGGGGGACGCCAGATACGCAGTATTTT
TRBD1,TRBJ2-1,TRBV28,few,CASSFRTGGSEQFF,TGTGCCAGCAGTTTTAGGACAGGGGGAAGTGAGCAGTTCTTC
-,TRBJ1-3,TRBV3-1,few,CASSYAGIAGNTIYF,TGTGCCAGCAGTTACGCAGGGATCGCTGGAAACACCATATATTTT